A few counts support the clone carrying this T cell receptor beta chain. Its antigen is unidentified. V was trimmed by 5 bases and J by 4 bases, leaving 11 bases between them. The CDR3 runs 13 residues. Per germline, CDR1 SGHAT and CDR2 FQNNGV. Reverse transcription of extracted RNA yielded cDNA, which provided the sequencing template. The protocol was immunoSEQ multiplex PCR, while the TCRdb copy is restricted to in-frame clones and leaves out a portion. This table holds approximately 210,000 clones, 55% to 70% found once. Treatment here: oral pan-JAK inhibitor, 5-10 mg twice daily. The entry originates in a study of CD8+ T cells in alopecia areata. Whole-study findings and limits: There were many expanded lesional clones persisting in scalp and blood during tofacitinib.

This receptor was obtained from a human donor with alopecia areata. The material was CD4+ T cells sorted from blood, obtained at week 4, from a patient treated with tofacitinib. The rearrangement joins TRBV11-2 to TRBJ2-5, with a tentative D call TRBD2 (6 bases). The CDR3 nucleotides read TGTGCCAGCAGCACCCGGGAGTCAGAGACCCAGTACTTC. Translating it yields CASSTRESETQYF.